The next 20 T cell receptor beta chains were all read from a single sample in a study of monozygotic twins with cystic fibrosis. The repertoire was sequenced with immunoSEQ multiplex PCR; TCRdb's copy has only in-frame clones and lacks some. Among 12,000 to 15,000 clones, around 98% were seen once, and the ten largest hold approximately 0.41%. The sequencing sample was made of blood. The receptors here all came from a girl aged 2-10 years with cystic fibrosis.

The chain couples TRBV5-5 to TRBJ2-7, with a possible D match to TRBD1 (5 bases). The germline CDR1 and CDR2 sequences are SGHKS and YYEKEE (reference sequence). The CDR3 has 13 amino acids. With 5 bases removed from V and 2 bases from J, the gap between germline ends came to 11 bases. DNA of the CDR3: TGTGCCAGCAGACCGGACATCACCTACGAGCAGTACTTC. This encodes CASRPDITYEQYF.

The gene calls are TRBV28 and TRBJ1-2; no clear D. CDR1 MDHEN and CDR2 SYDVKM come from the germline V gene. The CDR3 is 11 residues long. The CDR3 is CALLGSAGYTF. CDR3 bases: TGTGCACTTCTTGGGTCTGCAGGCTACACCTTC.

J is TRBJ2-1 and V is TRBV7-8; 8 bases match TRBD2. The CDR3 has 17 residues. From germline, CDR1 is SGHVS and CDR2 FQNEAQ. The V gene end was trimmed by 1 base and the J gene end by 9 bases; junction bases not matched to a gene: 14. CDR3 loop: CASSLVRWSGSVGEQFF. In DNA, the CDR3 is TGTGCCAGCAGCTTAGTTCGGTGGAGCGGGAGTGTGGGTGAGCAGTTCTTC.

This clone was counted a single time. The V gene is TRBV30, the J gene TRBJ1-4; D uncertain. V lost 0 bases, J lost 5 bases, and 7 bases lay in between. Germline V gene data show CDR1 as GTSNPN and CDR2 as SVGIG (reference sequence). CDR3 length: 13 residues. For the CDR3, the DNA is TGTGCCTGGAGTGTACGTAAAAATGAAAAACTGTTTTTT. Its translation: CAWSVRKNEKLFF.

The chain is built from TRBV4-2 and TRBJ2-2; D remains unclear. This CDR3 region has 14 residues. The V gene lost 1 base and the J gene lost 7 bases, with 10 bases spanning the gap. Germline V lookup: CDR1 LGHNA, CDR2 YNFKEQ. The CDR3 coding sequence is TGTGCCAGCAGCCAAGTCTTATACGGCGGGGAGCTGTTTTTT. Translating gives CASSQVLYGGELFF.

J is TRBJ1-5 and V is TRBV10-1; D ambiguous. Germline lookup yields CDR1 WNHNN and CDR2 SYGVQD (reference sequence). This CDR3 has 13 amino acids. Trimming shortened V by 2 bases and J by 4 bases, and 6 bases separated the two germline ends. CDR3 nucleotides: TGCGCCAGCAGTGAGAAAGGGAATCAGCCCCAGCATTTT. Protein: CASSEKGNQPQHF.

The gene calls are TRBV5-6 and TRBJ2-5; a weak D match, TRBD1 (5 bases). CDR1 is SGHDT, CDR2 YYEEEE, per germline. The CDR3 loop spans 16 amino acids. V was trimmed by 4 bases and J by 1 base, leaving 17 bases between them. DNA of the CDR3: TGTGCCAGCAGCCACGGGCCAAACAGGATCCAAGAGACCCAGTACTTC. Its protein is CASSHGPNRIQETQYF.

A single count supports this clone. The chain couples TRBV10-3 to TRBJ2-7; 8 bases align to TRBD2. CDR1 is ENHRY and CDR2 is SYGVKD in the germline V gene. The CDR3 is 17 amino acids. The junction had 13 bases not matched to a gene; V was cut back by 3 bases and J by 3 bases. CDR3 in DNA: TGTGCCATCAGTGAATTAGTAGGCGGGAGGCCGGACTACGAGCAGTACTTC. Translating it yields CAISELVGGRPDYEQYF.

This chain links TRBV25-1 with TRBJ2-7, with D unresolved. The CDR3 has 12 residues. Trimming left V 3 bases short and J 7 bases short, with 10 bases between. The germline gives CDR1 MGHDK, CDR2 SYGVNS. This chain's CDR3 is CASSDSPREQYF. CDR3 sequence (DNA): TGTGCCAGCAGTGACTCCCCTCGAGAGCAGTACTTC.

This clone was seen just once. The chain has TRBV9 and TRBJ2-1, with 8 bases matching TRBD2. The J segment lost 6 bases and the V segment lost 2 bases, leaving 10 bases of the junction unmatched. Germline V gene sequence: CDR1 SGDLS, CDR2 YYNGEE. CDR3 length equals 16 residues. The CDR3 DNA reads as TGTGCCAGCAGCGTTGGGAGCGGGGGTGGCCCCAATGAGCAGTTCTTC. Its protein is CASSVGSGGGPNEQFF.

This rearrangement joins TRBV4-1 to TRBJ2-7; TRBD1 might be the D (5 bases). CDR3 length equals 15 residues. V was pared by 0 bases and J by 1 base, with 10 bases between. Looked up from germline, CDR1 is MGHRA and CDR2 is YSYEKL. CDR3 protein: CASSQDSGSSYEQYF. Here the CDR3 DNA reads TGCGCCAGCAGCCAAGATTCAGGGTCATCCTACGAGCAGTACTTC.

V usage is TRBV5-1 and J usage is TRBJ2-5; D possibly corresponds to TRBD2 (5 bases). V lost 3 bases to trimming and J lost 3 bases, with 18 bases between them. The CDR3 length is 16 residues. CDR1 is SGHRS and CDR2 is YFSETQ in the germline V gene. The CDR3 spells CASSWPIASGEETQYF. DNA for the CDR3: TGCGCCAGCAGCTGGCCGATAGCGTCCGGGGAAGAGACCCAGTACTTC.

The chain employs TRBV5-6 and TRBJ2-1, with D possibly matching TRBD2 (7 bases). V was shortened by 4 bases and J by 2 bases, with 13 bases between the two germline ends. This CDR3 has 15 residues. Germline values: CDR1 SGHDT, CDR2 YYEEEE. This chain's CDR3 is CASSPGGAAYNEQFF. The CDR3 coding sequence is TGTGCCAGCAGCCCTGGGGGGGCGGCCTACAATGAGCAGTTCTTC.

The chain recombines TRBV6-1 with TRBJ1-1; 7 positions agree with TRBD1. Germline V CDR1 and CDR2: MNHNS, SASEGT. The CDR3 loop spans 17 amino acids. V was pared by 1 base and J by 4 bases, with 12 bases of the junction left unmatched. The DNA for the CDR3 is TGTGCCAGCAGTGAAGTAGCCGACAGGGTCGGGGGCACTGAAGCTTTCTTT. This encodes CASSEVADRVGGTEAFF.

The chain couples TRBV5-6 to TRBJ2-2; D may be TRBD2 (6 bases). The CDR3 covers 15 residues. Trimming stripped 1 base from V and 5 bases from J, with 12 bases between. From germline, CDR1 is SGHDT and CDR2 YYEEEE. CDR3 in amino acids: CASSLFSGETGELFF. The CDR3 DNA follows: TGTGCCAGCAGCTTGTTCTCGGGGGAGACCGGGGAGCTGTTTTTT.

V is TRBV28 and J is TRBJ2-7; TRBD1 agrees at 9 bases. The germline V gene has CDR1 MDHEN and CDR2 SYDVKM. The CDR3 is 14 amino acids. J gave up 4 bases and V 6 bases, and 7 bases lay outside the gene matches. CDR3 amino acids: CASRTGTGRYEQYF. CDR3 coding DNA: TGTGCCAGCAGGACCGGGACAGGGAGGTACGAGCAGTACTTC.

The chain employs TRBV9 and TRBJ2-2; 9 bases map to TRBD2. CDR3 length equals 15 residues. The junction had 1 base not matched to a gene; V was cut back by 3 bases and J by 1 base. Germline V lookup: CDR1 SGDLS, CDR2 YYNGEE. The CDR3, as DNA: TGTGCCAGCAGCGCTAGCGGGGTGAACACCGGGGAGCTGTTTTTT. Protein sequence: CASSASGVNTGELFF.

This rearrangement joins TRBV27 to TRBJ1-1; 8 positions agree with TRBD1. Germline CDR1 reads MNHEY; CDR2 reads SMNVEV (reference sequence). The CDR3 sequence is 15 residues long. Trimming cost V 0 bases and J 5 bases; bases outside gene matches: 5. The CDR3 DNA reads as TGTGCCAGCAGTTTATCTCAGGGGGCAGGGACTGAAGCTTTCTTT. Encoded protein: CASSLSQGAGTEAFF.

V is TRBV19 and J is TRBJ2-1; 12 bases fit TRBD2. The CDR3 is 15 amino acids. Germline CDR1 reads LNHDA; CDR2 reads SQIVND (reference sequence). Losses at the gene ends were 6 bases for V and 6 bases for J; bases not matched to a gene: 6. CDR3 loop: CASSPTSGRVNEQFF. The CDR3 nucleotides are TGTGCCAGTAGCCCGACTAGCGGGAGAGTCAATGAGCAGTTCTTC.

Here the CDR3 DNA reads TGTGCCAGCAGACCCCCTGACAGGGCTGAGCAGTTCTTC. This encodes CASRPPDRAEQFF. This chain uses TRBV2 with TRBJ2-1, with 7 bases aligning to TRBD1. Per the germline V gene, CDR1 is SNHLY and CDR2 is FYNNEI. The V and J ends lost 6 bases and 9 bases, in that order; junction bases with no gene match: 8. CDR3 size: 13 residues.